Listed below are T cell receptor beta chains from one sample, sequenced in a study of shared clonotypes between healthy human individuals. Sequenced by immunoSEQ multiplex PCR; TCRdb stores in-frame clones only, minus some. The repertoire has 400,000 to 500,000 clones, around 79% of them found once; the top ten carry more than 10%. Sequencing input: PBMCs. The receptors here all came from a woman in her thirties or forties in good health. Some clones in this sample may be carry-over from other donors' samples. CDR3s include the opening cysteine and the closing phenylalanine or tryptophan. Fields, in order: clone size, V gene, J gene, D gene, CDR3 DNA, CDR3 protein. The D gene is left open where the match is weak. Only part of the rows carry a size: once, few, many, or a class if the clone is expanded.

>-|TRBV5-1|TRBJ2-7|TRBD2
TGCGCCAGCAGTAACGGGACTAGCGGCCGCTACGAGCAGTACTTC
CASSNGTSGRYEQYF
>-|TRBV2|TRBJ1-2|TRBD1
TGTGCCAGCTTGGAGGGGGCCAACAGGGGGCTCTTTGGCTACACCTTC
CASLEGANRGLFGYTF
>-|TRBV7-8|TRBJ2-3|-
TGTGCCAGCAGCTTCCTAGACACAGATACGCAGTATTTT
CASSFLDTDTQYF
>-|TRBV25-1|TRBJ1-4|-
TGTGCCAGCAGTGAACGGCTTGGCGTCGGAATTGAAAAACTGTTTTTT
CASSERLGVGIEKLFF
>many|TRBV28|TRBJ1-1|-
TGTGCCAGTAGGTCAGGGGTAACTGAAGCTTTCTTT
CASRSGVTEAFF
>-|TRBV19|TRBJ2-4|TRBD2
TGTGCCAGTAGTATATTGTCTAGCGGGCCGGGGGGCGGCATTCAGTACTTC
CASSILSSGPGGGIQYF
>-|TRBV30|TRBJ2-7|TRBD2
TGTGCCTGGAGTGTACAGTTAGCGGGAGGGCCGAGGTACTTC
CAWSVQLAGGPRYF
>once|TRBV12-2|TRBJ1-5|-
TGTGCAAGTCGCTTAGATGGCCGTATAGCAGGACAGCCGTCATTCAGCAATCAGCCCCAGCATTTT
CASRLDGRIAGQPSFSNQPQHF
>-|TRBV27|TRBJ2-6|-
TGTGCCAGCAGTCCGGGACGGATCTCTGGGGCCAACGTCCTGACTTTC
CASSPGRISGANVLTF
>few|TRBV28|TRBJ2-1|-
TGTGCCAGCATTTCCCCCCCGGGGGAGCAGTTCTTC
CASISPPGEQFF
>-|TRBV29-1|TRBJ2-5|-
TGCAGCGTTGGGAAGGCCCCAGAGACCCAGTACTTC
CSVGKAPETQYF
>-|TRBV6-6|TRBJ2-7|-
TGTGCCAGCAAGGGGGTCGAGCAGTACTTC
CASKGVEQYF
>-|TRBV6-5|TRBJ1-1|TRBD1
TGTGCCAGCAGAGGACAGGTAACTGAAGCTTTCTTT
CASRGQVTEAFF
>-|TRBV5-1|TRBJ1-1|TRBD1
TGCGCCAGCAGCTTGCTCGGACAGGGGGTCAGAACTGAAGCTTTCTTT
CASSLLGQGVRTEAFF
>-|TRBV19|TRBJ2-1|TRBD2
TGTGCCAGTAGTAAGACTAGCGGGCTATACAATGAGCAGTTCTTC
CASSKTSGLYNEQFF
>-|TRBV28|TRBJ2-3|-
TGTGCCAGCGCCGGGACACATAGACTCACAGATACGCAGTATTTT
CASAGTHRLTDTQYF
>-|TRBV5-1|TRBJ2-2|-
TGCGCCAGCAGCTTGAGCGGCGGATCGAACACCGGGGAGCTGTTTTTT
CASSLSGGSNTGELFF